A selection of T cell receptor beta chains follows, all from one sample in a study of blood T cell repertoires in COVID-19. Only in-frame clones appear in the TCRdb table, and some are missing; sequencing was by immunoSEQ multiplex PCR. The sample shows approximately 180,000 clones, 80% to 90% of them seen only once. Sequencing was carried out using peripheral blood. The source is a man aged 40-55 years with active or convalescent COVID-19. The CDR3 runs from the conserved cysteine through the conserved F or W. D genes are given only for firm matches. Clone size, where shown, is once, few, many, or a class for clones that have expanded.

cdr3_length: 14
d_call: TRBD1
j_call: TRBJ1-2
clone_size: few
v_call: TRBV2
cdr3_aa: CASSPDRGEYGYTF
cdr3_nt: TGTGCCAGCAGTCCGGACAGGGGGGAATATGGCTACACCTTC

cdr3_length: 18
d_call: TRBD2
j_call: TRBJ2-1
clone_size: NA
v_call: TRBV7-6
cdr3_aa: CASSFRLAGDLSYNEQFF
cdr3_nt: TGTGCCAGCAGCTTCAGACTAGCGGGGGATCTATCCTACAATGAGCAGTTCTTC

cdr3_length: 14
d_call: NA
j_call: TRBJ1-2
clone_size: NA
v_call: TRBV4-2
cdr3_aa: CASSQDGEGYGYTF
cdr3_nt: TGTGCCAGCAGCCAAGATGGGGAGGGCTATGGCTACACCTTC

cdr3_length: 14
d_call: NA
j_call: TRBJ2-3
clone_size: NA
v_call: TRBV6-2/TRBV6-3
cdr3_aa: CASSYFIDTDTQYF
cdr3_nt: TGTGCCAGCAGTTACTTCATAGACACAGATACGCAGTATTTT

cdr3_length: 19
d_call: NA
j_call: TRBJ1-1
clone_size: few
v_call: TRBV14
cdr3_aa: CASSPQSRDKGTPLTEAFF
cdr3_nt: TGTGCCAGCAGCCCCCAATCCCGGGACAAGGGGACCCCACTGACTGAAGCTTTCTTT

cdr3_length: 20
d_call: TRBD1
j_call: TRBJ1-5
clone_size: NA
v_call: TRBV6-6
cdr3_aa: CASSPQRPGQGIPRGQPQHF
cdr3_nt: TGTGCCAGCAGCCCCCAACGACCGGGACAGGGAATCCCCAGGGGTCAGCCCCAGCATTTT

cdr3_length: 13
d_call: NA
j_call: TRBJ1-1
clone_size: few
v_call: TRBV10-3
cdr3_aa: CAISETSNTEAFF
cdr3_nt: TGTGCCATCAGTGAAACTTCAAACACTGAAGCTTTCTTT

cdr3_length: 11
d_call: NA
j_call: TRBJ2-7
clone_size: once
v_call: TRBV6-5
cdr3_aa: CASNTGGEQYF
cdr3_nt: TGTGCCAGCAATACAGGTGGAGAGCAGTACTTC

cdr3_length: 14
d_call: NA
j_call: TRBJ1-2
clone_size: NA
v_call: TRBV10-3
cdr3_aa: CAISESQQGYGYTF
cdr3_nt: TGTGCCATCAGTGAGTCTCAACAGGGTTATGGCTACACCTTC

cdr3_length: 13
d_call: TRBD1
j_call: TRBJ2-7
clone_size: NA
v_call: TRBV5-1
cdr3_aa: CASRGQANYEQYF
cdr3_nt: TGCGCCAGCAGGGGACAGGCGAACTACGAGCAGTACTTC

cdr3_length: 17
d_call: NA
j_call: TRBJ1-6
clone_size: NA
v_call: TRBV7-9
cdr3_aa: CASSLDAGPAFNSPLHF
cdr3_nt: TGTGCCAGCAGCTTAGATGCGGGGCCCGCATTTAATTCACCCCTCCACTTT

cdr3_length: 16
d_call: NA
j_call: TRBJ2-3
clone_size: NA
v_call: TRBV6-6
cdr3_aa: CASSQTRGARTDTQYF
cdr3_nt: TGTGCCAGCAGTCAGACTAGAGGGGCCCGCACAGATACGCAGTATTTT

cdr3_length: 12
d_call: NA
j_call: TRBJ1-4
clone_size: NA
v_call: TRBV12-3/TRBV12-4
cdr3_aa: CASSSLNEKLFF
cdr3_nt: TGTGCCAGCAGTTCTTTAAATGAAAAACTGTTTTTT

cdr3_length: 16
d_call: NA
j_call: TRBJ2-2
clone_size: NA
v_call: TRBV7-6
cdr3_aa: CASSLASQGVTGELFF
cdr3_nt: TGTGCCAGCAGCTTAGCCTCACAGGGTGTCACCGGGGAGCTGTTTTTT

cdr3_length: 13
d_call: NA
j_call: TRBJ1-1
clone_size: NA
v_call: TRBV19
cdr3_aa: CASTYTVNTEAFF
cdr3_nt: TGTGCCAGTACTTACACAGTGAACACTGAAGCTTTCTTT

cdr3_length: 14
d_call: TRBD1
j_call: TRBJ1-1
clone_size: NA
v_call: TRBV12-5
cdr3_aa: CASGLTGGNTEAFF
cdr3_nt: TGTGCTAGTGGTTTGACAGGGGGGAACACTGAAGCTTTCTTT

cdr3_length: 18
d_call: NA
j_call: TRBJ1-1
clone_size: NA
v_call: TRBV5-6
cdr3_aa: CASSKQAGTLGVNTEAFF
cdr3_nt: TGTGCCAGCAGCAAACAGGCCGGGACACTTGGGGTAAACACTGAAGCTTTCTTT

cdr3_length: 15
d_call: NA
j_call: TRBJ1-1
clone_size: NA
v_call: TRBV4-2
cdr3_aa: CASSQEGRGVTEAFF
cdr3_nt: TGTGCCAGCAGCCAAGAGGGACGGGGGGTCACTGAAGCTTTCTTT

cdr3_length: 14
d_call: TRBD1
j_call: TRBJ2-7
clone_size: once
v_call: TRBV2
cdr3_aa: CASRGTDKSYEQYF
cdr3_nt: TGTGCCAGCAGGGGGACAGATAAGAGCTACGAGCAGTACTTC

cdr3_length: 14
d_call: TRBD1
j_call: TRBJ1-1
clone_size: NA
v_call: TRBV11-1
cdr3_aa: CASSFDRANTEAFF
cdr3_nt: TGTGCCAGCAGCTTCGACAGGGCGAACACTGAAGCTTTCTTT

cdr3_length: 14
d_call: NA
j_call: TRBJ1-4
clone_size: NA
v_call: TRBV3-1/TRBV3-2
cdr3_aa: CASSTGTNNEKLFF
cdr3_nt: TGTGCCAGCAGCACCGGGACTAATAATGAAAAACTGTTTTTT

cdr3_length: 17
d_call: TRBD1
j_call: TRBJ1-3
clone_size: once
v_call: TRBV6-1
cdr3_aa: CASSEAPGQVAGNTIYF
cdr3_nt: TGTGCCAGCAGTGAAGCCCCGGGACAGGTCGCTGGAAACACCATATATTTT

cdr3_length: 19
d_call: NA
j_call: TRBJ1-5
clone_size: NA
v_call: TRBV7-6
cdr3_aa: CASSPYGGIGRLSNQPQHF
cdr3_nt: TGTGCCAGCAGCCCATATGGGGGGATAGGACGGCTTAGCAATCAGCCCCAGCATTTT

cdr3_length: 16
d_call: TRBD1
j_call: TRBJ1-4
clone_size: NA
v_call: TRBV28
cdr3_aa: CASSPPGQGRNEKLFF
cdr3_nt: TGTGCCAGCAGTCCGCCGGGACAGGGGCGGAATGAAAAACTGTTTTTT

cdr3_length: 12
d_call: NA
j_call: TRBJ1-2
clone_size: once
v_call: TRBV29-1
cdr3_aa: CSVEDPGMGYTF
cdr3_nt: TGCAGCGTTGAAGATCCAGGGATGGGCTACACCTTC

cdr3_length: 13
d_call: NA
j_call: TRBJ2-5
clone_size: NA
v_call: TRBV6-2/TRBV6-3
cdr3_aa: CASSRGLGETQYF
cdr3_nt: TGTGCCAGCAGTAGGGGACTGGGGGAGACCCAGTACTTC

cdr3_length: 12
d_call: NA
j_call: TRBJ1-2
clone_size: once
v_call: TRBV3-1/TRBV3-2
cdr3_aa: CASSRGNVDYTF
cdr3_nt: TGTGCCAGCAGCCGCGGAAATGTGGACTACACCTTC

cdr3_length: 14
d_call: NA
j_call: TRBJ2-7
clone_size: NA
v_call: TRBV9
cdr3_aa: CASSVGGDSYEQYF
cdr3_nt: TGTGCCAGCAGCGTAGGCGGGGACAGTTACGAGCAGTACTTC

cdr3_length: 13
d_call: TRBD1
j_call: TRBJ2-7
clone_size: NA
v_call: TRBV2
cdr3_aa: CASSAGTGYEQYF
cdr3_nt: TGTGCCAGCAGTGCCGGGACAGGGTACGAGCAGTACTTC

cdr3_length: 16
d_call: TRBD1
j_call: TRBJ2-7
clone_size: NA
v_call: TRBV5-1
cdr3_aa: CASSLESGTGTHEQYF
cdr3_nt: TGCGCCAGCAGCTTGGAGTCCGGGACAGGGACCCACGAGCAGTACTTC

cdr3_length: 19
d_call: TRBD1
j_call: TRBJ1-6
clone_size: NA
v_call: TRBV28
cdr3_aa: CASSLLGTGLYTYNSPLHF
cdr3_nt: TGTGCCAGCAGTTTACTTGGGACAGGACTATACACCTATAATTCACCCCTCCACTTT

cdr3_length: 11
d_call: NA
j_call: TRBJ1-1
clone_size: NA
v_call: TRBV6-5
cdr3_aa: CASSPGTEAFF
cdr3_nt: TGTGCCAGCAGTCCGGGCACTGAAGCTTTCTTT

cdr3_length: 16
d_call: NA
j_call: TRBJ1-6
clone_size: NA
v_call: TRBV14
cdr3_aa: CASSQDLTGTNSPLHF
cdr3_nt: TGTGCCAGCAGCCAAGACCTCACAGGCACCAATTCACCCCTCCACTTT

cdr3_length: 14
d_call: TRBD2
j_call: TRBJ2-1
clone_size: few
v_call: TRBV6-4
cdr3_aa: CASSVTGGVNEQFF
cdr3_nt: TGTGCCAGCAGTGTCACGGGGGGGGTCAATGAGCAGTTCTTC

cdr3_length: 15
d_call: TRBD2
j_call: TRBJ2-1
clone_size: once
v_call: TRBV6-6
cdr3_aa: CASKIERGGYNEQFF
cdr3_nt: TGTGCCAGCAAGATTGAGCGGGGGGGCTACAATGAGCAGTTCTTC

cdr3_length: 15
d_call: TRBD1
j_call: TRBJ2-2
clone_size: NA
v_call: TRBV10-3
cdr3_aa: CAISAGTGLTGELFF
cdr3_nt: TGTGCCATCAGTGCCGGGACAGGGCTCACCGGGGAGCTGTTTTTT

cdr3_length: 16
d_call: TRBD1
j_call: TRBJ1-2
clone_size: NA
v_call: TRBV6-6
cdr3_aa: CASTEHRDRPTYGYTF
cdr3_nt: TGTGCCAGCACCGAACACCGGGACAGGCCGACATATGGCTACACCTTC

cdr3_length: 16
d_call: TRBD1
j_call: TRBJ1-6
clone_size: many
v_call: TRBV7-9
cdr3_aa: CASSLTGSGNNSPLHF
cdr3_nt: TGTGCCAGCAGCCTGACAGGGTCGGGAAATAATTCACCCCTCCACTTT

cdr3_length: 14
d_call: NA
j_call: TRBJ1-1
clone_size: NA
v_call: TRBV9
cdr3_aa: CASSAGSLNTEAFF
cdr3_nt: TGTGCCAGCAGCGCGGGGTCATTAAACACTGAAGCTTTCTTT